One sample yielded the 27 T cell receptor beta chains listed below, sequenced in a study of T cell clones after liver transplantation. Profiled with immunoSEQ multiplex PCR; TCRdb holds only in-frame clones, not every one. The data hold just over 60,000 clones, with 65% to 75% observed a single time. The sample here was CD4+ T cells from blood, taken before liver transplant. Receptors were obtained from a human donor who received a liver transplant.

V and J are TRBV28 and TRBJ2-2; 9 nucleotides match TRBD2. After removal of 10 bases from V and 7 bases from J, the junction contained 10 bases not matched to a gene. The CDR3 extends over 14 amino acids. Germline assignment: CDR1 MDHEN and CDR2 SYDVKM. The chain's CDR3 is CATMAGGRGGELFF. The CDR3 DNA reads as TGTGCCACCATGGCGGGGGGGCGTGGCGGGGAGCTGTTTTTT.

This clone occurred a few times. The gene calls are TRBV28 and TRBJ2-1, with 8 bases that match TRBD2. V was pared by 8 bases and J by 2 bases, with 14 bases of the junction left unmatched. This CDR3 is built from 17 residues. Germline lookup yields CDR1 MDHEN and CDR2 SYDVKM. CDR3 DNA: TGTGCCAGCGGACTACCAGGCCGGGGGGGCCCCTACAATGAGCAGTTCTTC. Translating gives CASGLPGRGGPYNEQFF.

The chain employs TRBV15 and TRBJ2-7, with TRBD1 matching 7 bases. This CDR3 has 14 residues. Germline V gives CDR1 LNHNV, CDR2 YYDKDF (reference sequence). V gave up 5 bases and J gave up 3 bases; unmatched junction bases: 7. The CDR3 reads CATSVGGGSYEQYF. CDR3 DNA: TGTGCCACCAGCGTAGGGGGCGGAAGCTACGAGCAGTACTTC.

The J gene is TRBJ2-1, the V gene TRBV5-8; 8 bases are a match to TRBD1. J lost 6 bases, V lost 1 base, and 3 bases had no gene match. The CDR3 extends over 14 amino acids. Per the germline V gene, CDR1 is SGHTS and CDR2 is YDEGEE. CDR3 DNA sequence: TGTGCCAGCAGCTTGACAGGGGGTAGCAATGAGCAGTTCTTC. Its protein is CASSLTGGSNEQFF.

V is TRBV14 and J is TRBJ2-7; 7 bases are shared with TRBD1. Germline loops: CDR1 SGHDN, CDR2 FVKESK. Trimming took 2 bases from V and 0 from J; bases not matched to a gene: 10. There are 17 residues in the CDR3. CDR3 in amino acids: CASSQSKPGQNSYEQYF. CDR3 DNA: TGTGCCAGCAGCCAAAGTAAACCGGGACAGAACTCCTACGAGCAGTACTTC.

The chain employs TRBV14 and TRBJ2-7, with a possible D match to TRBD1 (5 bases). CDR3 length equals 12 residues. The V and J ends lost 4 bases and 4 bases respectively, with 8 bases between them. Germline CDR1 reads SGHDN; CDR2 reads FVKESK. The CDR3 sequence is CASSPQGYEQYF. The CDR3 region has the DNA TGTGCCAGCAGCCCGCAGGGTTACGAGCAGTACTTC.

This clone was found a few times. This chain connects TRBV19 to TRBJ1-1; D is unresolved. This CDR3 is built from 13 residues. Germline CDR1 LNHDA, CDR2 SQIVND (reference sequence). V lost 3 bases to trimming and J lost 4 bases, with 9 bases between them. This CDR3 reads CASSISRFTEAFF. The DNA for the CDR3 is TGTGCCAGTAGTATCTCCAGGTTCACTGAAGCTTTCTTT.

This clone was counted between two and nine times. The V call is TRBV28, the J call TRBJ1-2; D gene uncertain. The V end lost 11 bases, the J end lost 0 bases, and 7 bases lay between the germline ends. The CDR3 totals 11 residues. Germline V gives CDR1 MDHEN, CDR2 SYDVKM. This chain's CDR3 is CAAGPNYGYTF. The CDR3 coding sequence is TGTGCCGCAGGCCCTAACTATGGCTACACCTTC.

The J gene is TRBJ2-6, the V gene TRBV7-9, with D possibly matching TRBD2 (5 bases). Germline V gene sequence: CDR1 SEHNR, CDR2 FQNEAQ (reference sequence). The CDR3 is 14 residues long. Trimming shortened V by 1 base and J by 8 bases, and 9 bases separated the two germline ends. This CDR3 reads CASSLVGGSNVLTF. CDR3 DNA sequence: TGTGCCAGCAGCTTAGTAGGAGGCTCCAACGTCCTGACTTTC.

The CDR3 loop is CASSKAASGPEQYF. The CDR3 region has the DNA TGTGCCAGCAGCAAAGCCGCTAGCGGGCCGGAGCAGTACTTC. The rearrangement uses TRBV21-1 and TRBJ2-7; TRBD2, the D gene given by the table, was not confirmed from the DNA. TRBV21-1 is noted as a pseudogene. The CDR3 sequence is 14 residues long.

The gene calls are TRBV7-6 and TRBJ2-7; TRBD1 might be the D (6 bases). The CDR3 runs to 13 residues. The germline V and J ends were trimmed by 10 bases and 6 bases, with 19 bases remaining between them. CDR1 and CDR2 from the germline V gene are SGHVS and FNYEAQ. CDR3 bases: TGTGCCACCGGTCGGGCAGGGGACGCCGAGCAGTACTTC. Encoded protein: CATGRAGDAEQYF.

This clone was found many times. The V call is TRBV5-1, the J call TRBJ1-2; D uncertain. Germline CDR1 reads SGHRS; CDR2 reads YFSETQ. The CDR3 loop spans 14 amino acids. Deletions cut 6 bases from V and 7 bases from J, with 19 bases between. The CDR3 loop is CASNPSTDSGGYTF. The CDR3 region has the DNA TGCGCCAGCAACCCTTCTACCGACTCGGGTGGCTACACCTTC.

This chain links TRBV5-1 with TRBJ2-7, with TRBD1 matching over 8 bases. V was clipped by 4 bases and J by 7 bases; unmatched bases: 13. Germline CDR1 and CDR2: SGHRS and YFSETQ. The CDR3 runs to 15 residues. CDR3 in amino acids: CASSKEGQGAEEQYF. CDR3 nucleotide sequence: TGCGCCAGCAGCAAGGAGGGGCAGGGGGCGGAAGAGCAGTACTTC.

This chain connects TRBV10-3 to TRBJ1-1; TRBD1 might be the D (5 bases). This CDR3 has 14 amino acids. V lost 6 bases, J lost 5 bases, and 16 bases lay in between. Germline V gene sequence: CDR1 ENHRY, CDR2 SYGVKD. CDR3 region: CAIRPGEGRTEAFF. The CDR3 DNA follows: TGTGCCATCAGGCCGGGGGAGGGAAGGACTGAAGCTTTCTTT.

This clone has a count of ten or more. This rearrangement joins TRBV7-2 to TRBJ2-1; the match to TRBD2 covers 7 bases. Per the germline V gene, CDR1 is SGHTA and CDR2 is FQGNSA. V was clipped by 5 bases and J by 2 bases; unmatched bases: 9. The CDR3 extends over 16 amino acids. CDR3 DNA sequence: TGTGCCAGCAGCCCCTTAGCCGGGACTACCTACAATGAGCAGTTCTTC. It is translated as CASSPLAGTTYNEQFF.

The V call is TRBV7-9, the J call TRBJ2-7; TRBD1 might be the D (6 bases). The CDR3 covers 14 residues. The germline V and J ends were trimmed by 1 base and 1 base, with 8 bases remaining between them. Germline V gene data show CDR1 as SEHNR and CDR2 as FQNEAQ (reference sequence). This CDR3 is CASSLGGTSYEQYF. CDR3 DNA sequence: TGTGCCAGCAGCTTAGGAGGGACATCCTACGAGCAGTACTTC. Variable domain in full (rest from reference TRBV7-9 and TRBJ2-7): DTGVSQNPRHKITKRGQNVTFRCDPISEHNRLYWYRQTLGQGPEFLTYFQNEAQLEKSRLLSDRFSAERPKGSFSTLEIQRTEQGDSAMYLCASSLGGTSYEQYFGPGTRLTVT.

In DNA form, the CDR3 reads TGTGCCAGTAGTCAAGGACAGGGGGCGGGCACCGGGGAGCTGTTTTTT. Its protein product is CASSQGQGAGTGELFF. This chain joins TRBV19 and TRBJ2-2; 11 nucleotides match TRBD1. The CDR3 is made up of 16 amino acids. Trimming removed 5 bases from V and 4 bases from J; junction bases left unmatched: 6. Germline loops: CDR1 LNHDA, CDR2 SQIVND (reference sequence).

This sequence joins TRBV5-4 and TRBJ1-1; D ambiguous. The V end was cut by 0 bases, the J end by 2 bases, with 8 bases between. The CDR3 contains 14 residues. Germline CDR1 is SGHNT and CDR2 is YYREEE (reference sequence). DNA of the CDR3: TGTGCCAGCAGCTTGGACATTGTAAACACTGAAGCTTTCTTT. Residues: CASSLDIVNTEAFF.

The sample holds one count of this clone. The chain is built from TRBV7-2 and TRBJ2-3, with TRBD1 as a possible D gene (6 bases). The length of the CDR3 is 13 residues. The germline V and J ends were trimmed by 8 bases and 2 bases, with 11 bases remaining between them. CDR1 and CDR2 (germline): SGHTA, FQGNSA. Here the CDR3 reads CASQGPPTDTQYF. The CDR3, as DNA: TGTGCCAGCCAGGGGCCCCCCACAGATACGCAGTATTTT.

The J gene is TRBJ2-7, the V gene TRBV7-8; the match to TRBD1 covers 8 bases. The CDR3 totals 14 residues. CDR1 is SGHVS, CDR2 FQNEAQ, per germline. Germline trimming cut 3 bases from V and 5 bases from J; bases unmatched to any gene: 6. Here the CDR3 reads CASSLDRANNEQYF. CDR3 sequence (DNA): TGTGCCAGCAGCTTGGACAGGGCAAACAACGAGCAGTACTTC.

The chain couples TRBV7-3 to TRBJ1-3; D not certain. The CDR3 has 13 amino acids. Germline loops: CDR1 SGHTA, CDR2 FQGTGA. Between the trimmed V and J ends, which lost 2 bases and 8 bases, there was a span of 10 bases. This CDR3 is CASSLQREDTIYF. In nucleotides, the CDR3 is TGTGCCAGCAGCTTACAGAGGGAGGACACCATATATTTT.

The rearrangement uses TRBV7-9 and TRBJ2-7; TRBD1 matches at 8 bases. The CDR3 loop spans 16 amino acids. V lost 1 base to trimming and J lost 5 bases; unmatched junction nucleotides: 10. Germline lookup yields CDR1 SEHNR and CDR2 FQNEAQ (reference sequence). CDR3 nucleotides: TGTGCCAGCAGCTTAGTCTGGATGACAGGGGAGAACGAGCAGTACTTC. This gives the protein CASSLVWMTGENEQYF.

This sequence joins TRBV6-4 and TRBJ1-1, with unresolved D. The length of the CDR3 is 13 residues. Trimming took 5 bases from V and 2 from J, leaving 9 bases between them. Germline V gene lookup returns CDR1 MRHNA and CDR2 SNTAGT. CDR3 bases: TGTGCCAGCAGTAGGGAGGGTAACACTGAAGCTTTCTTT. Translated: CASSREGNTEAFF.

This chain connects TRBV4-1 to TRBJ2-3, with 8 bases lining up with TRBD2. The V segment lost 3 bases and the J segment 0 bases; nucleotides outside the gene matches: 5. The CDR3 spans 16 residues. The germline V gene encodes CDR1 MGHRA and CDR2 YSYEKL. The CDR3 DNA sequence: TGCGCCAGCAGCCAGACCACTAGCGGAAGCACAGATACGCAGTATTTT. As protein: CASSQTTSGSTDTQYF.

This chain uses TRBV25-1 with TRBJ2-7; TRBD1 matches 8 bases. CDR1 MGHDK and CDR2 SYGVNS come from the germline V gene. The CDR3 has 15 residues. V lost 4 bases to trimming and J lost 3 bases; unmatched junction nucleotides: 8. The CDR3 DNA reads TGTGCCAGCAGTGGAGGACAGGGACCCTACTACGAGCAGTACTTC. This sequence encodes CASSGGQGPYYEQYF.

Points on this clone: This may be a read error: a much more frequent sequence differs by one nucleotide. Other DNA sequences in this specimen translate into the identical CDR3. The CDR3 loop reads CATSRAGYSYEQYF. The CDR3, as DNA: TGTGCTACCAGCAGAGCGGGTTACTCCTACGAGCAGTACTTC. The chain links TRBV15 to TRBJ2-7; tentatively, D is TRBD2 (6 bases). Germline V gene data show CDR1 as LNHNV and CDR2 as YYDKDF (reference sequence). The length of the CDR3 is 14 residues.

This clone has at least ten counts. The chain combines TRBV5-1 with TRBJ2-1; 9 bases agree with TRBD1. The V gene end was trimmed by 4 bases and the J gene end by 9 bases; junction bases not matched to a gene: 5. CDR1 and CDR2 from the germline V gene are SGHRS and YFSETQ. CDR3 length: 13 amino acids. This chain's CDR3 is CASSGGQGSEQFF. The CDR3 nucleotides are TGCGCCAGCAGCGGGGGACAGGGTAGTGAGCAGTTCTTC.